These T cell receptor beta chains were read from a single sample in a study of T cell responses to AZD1222 COVID-19 vaccine. The table came from immunoSEQ multiplex PCR; TCRdb's copy has only in-frame clones and leaves some out. The data hold about 100,000 clones, with about 90% observed a single time. The sample was peripheral blood, taken on day 0 of AZD1222 vaccination. The origin of the receptors is an adult in good health. CDR3s include the opening cysteine and the closing phenylalanine or tryptophan. D genes are given only for firm matches. The size entry is marked missing in some rows and otherwise reads once, few, many or a size class.

j_call v_call clone_size d_call cdr3_aa cdr3_nt
TRBJ2-5 TRBV14 - TRBD2 CASSQRRTSGRSGETQYF TGTGCCAGCAGCCAAAGAAGGACTAGCGGAAGATCGGGAGAGACCCAGTACTTC
TRBJ2-1 TRBV6-6 - - CASSYLEGADNEQFF TGTGCCAGCAGTTACCTTGAAGGGGCGGACAATGAGCAGTTCTTC
TRBJ1-2 TRBV5-1 few - CASGPGRANYGYTF TGCGCCAGCGGACCGGGGAGGGCGAACTATGGCTACACCTTC
TRBJ2-5 TRBV4-1 - TRBD2 CASSQDLLAGVRETQYF TGCGCCAGCAGCCAAGATCTCCTAGCGGGAGTGAGGGAGACCCAGTACTTC
TRBJ2-5 TRBV7-7 - TRBD2 CASSLEITSGPQETQYF TGTGCCAGCAGCTTAGAGATTACTAGCGGGCCACAAGAGACCCAGTACTTC
TRBJ1-1 TRBV15 - - CATSRRLDASMNTEAFF TGTGCCACCAGCAGACGCCTTGATGCGTCGATGAACACTGAAGCTTTCTTT
TRBJ2-1 TRBV11-2 - - CASGSDWGGYEQFF TGTGCCAGCGGTTCGGACTGGGGAGGCTATGAGCAGTTCTTC
TRBJ2-3 TRBV5-1 - - CASSLASGSSRPDTQYF TGCGCCAGCAGCTTGGCCTCTGGGTCCAGCCGACCAGATACGCAGTATTTT
TRBJ2-7 TRBV7-2 - - CASSSYYEQYF TGTGCCAGCAGCTCCTACTACGAGCAGTACTTC
TRBJ2-7 TRBV7-6 - - CASSPGGSHGSYEQYF TGTGCCAGCAGTCCGGGGGGCTCCCACGGCTCCTACGAGCAGTACTTC
TRBJ1-5 TRBV15 once - CATSRDFSSLDQPQHF TGTGCCACCAGCAGAGATTTTTCTTCACTTGATCAGCCCCAGCATTTT
TRBJ2-3 TRBV12-5 - - CASGLADTQYF TGTGCTAGTGGTTTGGCAGATACGCAGTATTTT